The clone carrying this T cell receptor beta chain was picked up a small number of times. Under the authors' procedure: Using reference gene primer amplification, nucleated cell counts were estimated. Sequenced by immunoSEQ multiplex PCR; TCRdb stores in-frame clones only, minus some. That table supplies the V and J calls and clone size; D and trimming were determined from the DNA. The table lists over 40,000 clones, approximately 90% of them singletons. These data come from a study of blood T cell repertoires in COVID-19. Overall study: The analysed material was cDNA or gDNA that came from T cells, B-cell-depleted T cells, or PBMCs.

V was trimmed by 5 bases and J by 7 bases, leaving 15 bases between them. The CDR3 is 14 amino acids. The germline V gene encodes CDR1 SGHTA and CDR2 FQGTGA. The genes are TRBV7-3 and TRBJ2-1; weak D call: TRBD1 (7 bases). Sequencing input: peripheral blood. The sequence was collected from a woman older than 75 with acute or convalescent COVID-19. The chain's CDR3 is CASSRQGGFNEQFF. CDR3 nucleotide sequence: TGTGCCAGCAGCCGACAGGGAGGATTTAATGAGCAGTTCTTC.